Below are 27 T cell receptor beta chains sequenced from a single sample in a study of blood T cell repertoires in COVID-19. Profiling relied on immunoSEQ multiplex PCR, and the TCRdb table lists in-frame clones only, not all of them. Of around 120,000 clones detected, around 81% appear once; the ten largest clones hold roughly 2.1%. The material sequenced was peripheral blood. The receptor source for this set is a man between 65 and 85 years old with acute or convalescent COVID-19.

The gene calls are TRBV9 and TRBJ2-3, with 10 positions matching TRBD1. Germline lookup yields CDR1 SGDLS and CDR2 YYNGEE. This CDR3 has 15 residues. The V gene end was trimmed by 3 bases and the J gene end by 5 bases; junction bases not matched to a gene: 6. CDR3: CASSATGGVRDTQYF. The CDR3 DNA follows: TGTGCCAGCAGCGCGACAGGGGGCGTGAGAGATACGCAGTATTTT.

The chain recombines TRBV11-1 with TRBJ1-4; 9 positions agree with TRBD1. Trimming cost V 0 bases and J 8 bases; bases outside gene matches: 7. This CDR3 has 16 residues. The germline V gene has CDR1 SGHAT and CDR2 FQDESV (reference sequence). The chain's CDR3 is CASSLANGQGKEKLFF. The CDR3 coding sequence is TGTGCCAGCAGCTTAGCCAACGGACAGGGGAAAGAAAAACTGTTTTTT.

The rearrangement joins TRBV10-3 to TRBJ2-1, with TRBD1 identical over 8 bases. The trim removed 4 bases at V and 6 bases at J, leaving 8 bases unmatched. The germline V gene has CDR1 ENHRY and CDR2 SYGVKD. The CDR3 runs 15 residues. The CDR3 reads CAISGMGTGGNEQFF. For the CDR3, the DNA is TGTGCCATCAGTGGAATGGGTACAGGGGGCAATGAGCAGTTCTTC.

The chain's CDR3 is CASSPPGQRQETQYF. The CDR3 nucleotides read TGTGCCAGCTCACCACCGGGACAGAGACAAGAGACCCAGTACTTC. The V and J genes are TRBV18 and TRBJ2-5; 7 bases are a match to TRBD1. Germline V gene data show CDR1 as KGHSH and CDR2 as LQKENI. V dropped 0 bases and J dropped 2; count of bases not matched to a gene: 3. CDR3 length: 15 residues.

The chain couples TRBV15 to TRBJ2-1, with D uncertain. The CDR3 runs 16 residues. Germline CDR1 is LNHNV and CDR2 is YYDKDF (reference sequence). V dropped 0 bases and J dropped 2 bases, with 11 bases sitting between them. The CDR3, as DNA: TGTGCCACCAGCAGAGATCCGTCCTCGGCCTACAATGAGCAGTTCTTC. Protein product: CATSRDPSSAYNEQFF.

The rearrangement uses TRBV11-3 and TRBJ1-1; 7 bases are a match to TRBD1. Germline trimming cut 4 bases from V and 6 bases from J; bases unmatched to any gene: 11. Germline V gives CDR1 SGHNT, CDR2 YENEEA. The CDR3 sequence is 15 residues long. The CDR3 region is CASSSAQDRVAEAFF. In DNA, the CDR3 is TGTGCCAGCAGCTCCGCCCAAGACAGGGTCGCTGAAGCTTTCTTT.

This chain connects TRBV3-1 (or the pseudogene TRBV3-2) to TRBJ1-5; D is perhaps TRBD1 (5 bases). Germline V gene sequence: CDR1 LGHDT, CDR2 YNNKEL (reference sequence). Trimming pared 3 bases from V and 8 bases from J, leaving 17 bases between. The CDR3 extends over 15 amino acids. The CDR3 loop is CASSHPRDRREPQHF. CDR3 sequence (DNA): TGTGCCAGCAGCCACCCCAGGGATCGGAGGGAGCCCCAGCATTTT.

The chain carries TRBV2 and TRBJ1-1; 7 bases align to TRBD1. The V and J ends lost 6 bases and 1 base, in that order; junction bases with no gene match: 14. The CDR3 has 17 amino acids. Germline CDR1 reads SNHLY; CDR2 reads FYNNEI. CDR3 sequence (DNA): TGTGCCAGCAGAGGACAGGCCGTAGCTCTTCCGAACACTGAAGCTTTCTTT. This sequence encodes CASRGQAVALPNTEAFF.

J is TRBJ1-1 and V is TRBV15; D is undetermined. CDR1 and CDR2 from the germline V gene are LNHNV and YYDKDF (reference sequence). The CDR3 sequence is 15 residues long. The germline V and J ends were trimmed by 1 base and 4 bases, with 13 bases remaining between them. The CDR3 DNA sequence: TGTGCCACCAGCAGAGGGAGCGGGCAGATCACTGAAGCTTTCTTT. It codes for CATSRGSGQITEAFF.

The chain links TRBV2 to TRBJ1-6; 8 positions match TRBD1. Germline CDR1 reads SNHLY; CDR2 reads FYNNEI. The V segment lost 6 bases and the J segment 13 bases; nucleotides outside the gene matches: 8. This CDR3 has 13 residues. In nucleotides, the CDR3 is TGTGCCAGCAGCCGGACAGGGTCGGGGCCCCTCCACTTT. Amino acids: CASSRTGSGPLHF.

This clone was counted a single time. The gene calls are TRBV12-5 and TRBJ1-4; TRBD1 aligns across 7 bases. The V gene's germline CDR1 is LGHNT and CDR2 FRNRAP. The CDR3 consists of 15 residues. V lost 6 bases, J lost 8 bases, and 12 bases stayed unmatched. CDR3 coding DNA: TGTGCTAGTGGGTCAAAGACAGGGTTCGGCGAAAAACTGTTTTTT. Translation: CASGSKTGFGEKLFF.

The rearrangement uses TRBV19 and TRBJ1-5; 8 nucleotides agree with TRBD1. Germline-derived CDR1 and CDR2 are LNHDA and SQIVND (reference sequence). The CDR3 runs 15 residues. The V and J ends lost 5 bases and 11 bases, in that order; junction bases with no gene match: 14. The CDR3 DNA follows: TGTGCCAGTAGTCCCCGGACAGGGAGACGTCAAGCCCAGCATTTT. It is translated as CASSPRTGRRQAQHF.

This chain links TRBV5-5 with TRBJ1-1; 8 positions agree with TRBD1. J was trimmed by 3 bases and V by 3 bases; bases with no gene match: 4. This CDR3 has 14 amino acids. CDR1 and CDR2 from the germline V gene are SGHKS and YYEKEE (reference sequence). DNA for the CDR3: TGTGCCAGCAGCTATGGACAGGGCCACACTGAAGCTTTCTTT. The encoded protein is CASSYGQGHTEAFF.

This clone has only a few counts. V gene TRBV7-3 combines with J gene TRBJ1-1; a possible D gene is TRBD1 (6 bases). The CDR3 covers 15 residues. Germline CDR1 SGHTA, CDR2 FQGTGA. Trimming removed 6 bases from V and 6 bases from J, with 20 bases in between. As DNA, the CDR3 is TGTGCCAGCAGGAAGTACGCAGCAGGGGCGGCTGAAGCTTTCTTT. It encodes CASRKYAAGAAEAFF.

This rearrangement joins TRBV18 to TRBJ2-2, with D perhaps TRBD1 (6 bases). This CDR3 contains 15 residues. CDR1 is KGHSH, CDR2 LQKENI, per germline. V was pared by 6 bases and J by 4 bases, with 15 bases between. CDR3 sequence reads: CASSPAQGGTGELFF. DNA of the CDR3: TGTGCCAGCTCCCCCGCACAGGGTGGCACCGGGGAGCTGTTTTTT.

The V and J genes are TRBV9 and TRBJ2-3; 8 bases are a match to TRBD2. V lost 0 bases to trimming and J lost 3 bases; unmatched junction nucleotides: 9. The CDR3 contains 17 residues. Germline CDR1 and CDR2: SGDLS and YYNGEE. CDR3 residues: CASSVAGAGGRTDTQYF. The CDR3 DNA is TGTGCCAGCAGCGTAGCGGGGGCGGGGGGTAGAACAGATACGCAGTATTTT. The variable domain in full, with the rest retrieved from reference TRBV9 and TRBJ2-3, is DSGVTQTPKHLITATGQRVTLRCSPRSGDLSVYWYQQSLDQGLQFLIQYYNGEERAKGNILERFSAQQFPDLHSELNLSSLELGDSALYFCASSVAGAGGRTDTQYFGPGTRLTVL.

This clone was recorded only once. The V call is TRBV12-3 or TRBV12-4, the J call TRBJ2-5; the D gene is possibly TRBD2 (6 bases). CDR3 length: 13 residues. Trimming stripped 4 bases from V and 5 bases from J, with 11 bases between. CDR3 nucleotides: TGTGCCAGCAGTTCCCTCAGCGGGGAGACCCAGTACTTC. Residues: CASSSLSGETQYF.

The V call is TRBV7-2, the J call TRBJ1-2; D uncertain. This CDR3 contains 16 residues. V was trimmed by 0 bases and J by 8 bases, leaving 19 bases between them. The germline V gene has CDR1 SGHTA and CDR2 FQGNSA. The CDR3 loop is CASSLALGIGGLGYTF. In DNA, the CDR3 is TGTGCCAGCAGCTTAGCGTTAGGGATAGGAGGACTCGGCTACACCTTC.

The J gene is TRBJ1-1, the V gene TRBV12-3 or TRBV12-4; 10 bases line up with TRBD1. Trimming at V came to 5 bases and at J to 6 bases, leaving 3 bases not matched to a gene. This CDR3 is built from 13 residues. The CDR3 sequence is CASSPGQGAEAFF. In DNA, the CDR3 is TGTGCCAGCAGTCCCGGACAGGGGGCTGAAGCTTTCTTT.

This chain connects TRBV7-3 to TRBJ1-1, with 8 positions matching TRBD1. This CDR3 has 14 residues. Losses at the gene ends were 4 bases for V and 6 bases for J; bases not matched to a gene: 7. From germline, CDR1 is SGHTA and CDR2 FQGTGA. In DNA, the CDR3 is TGTGCCAGCAGCTCCACAGGGGGGATCGCTGAAGCTTTCTTT. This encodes CASSSTGGIAEAFF.

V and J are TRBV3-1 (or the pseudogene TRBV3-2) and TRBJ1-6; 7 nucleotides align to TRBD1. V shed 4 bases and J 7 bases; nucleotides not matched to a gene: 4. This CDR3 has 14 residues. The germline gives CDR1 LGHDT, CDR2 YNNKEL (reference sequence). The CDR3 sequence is CASSLRGRNSPLHF. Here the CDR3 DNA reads TGTGCCAGCAGCCTAAGGGGGCGGAATTCACCCCTCCACTTT.

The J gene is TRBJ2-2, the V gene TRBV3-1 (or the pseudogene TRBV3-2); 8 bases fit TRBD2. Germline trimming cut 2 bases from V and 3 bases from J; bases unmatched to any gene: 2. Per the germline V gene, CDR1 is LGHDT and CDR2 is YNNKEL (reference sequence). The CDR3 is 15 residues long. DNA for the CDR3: TGTGCCAGCAGCCAAACGGGGGGGTACACCGGGGAGCTGTTTTTT. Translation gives CASSQTGGYTGELFF.

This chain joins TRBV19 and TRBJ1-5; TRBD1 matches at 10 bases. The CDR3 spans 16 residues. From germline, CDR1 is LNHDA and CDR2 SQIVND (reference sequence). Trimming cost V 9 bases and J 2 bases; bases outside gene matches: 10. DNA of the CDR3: TGTGCCAGCCTAAGGCCCGGGACAGGGGGCAATCAGCCCCAGCATTTT. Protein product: CASLRPGTGGNQPQHF.

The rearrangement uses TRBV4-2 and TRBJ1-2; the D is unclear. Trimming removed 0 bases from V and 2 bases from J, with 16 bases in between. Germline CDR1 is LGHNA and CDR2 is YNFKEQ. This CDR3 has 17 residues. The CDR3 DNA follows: TGTGCCAGCAGCCAAGAGAATGGCGGAACCGCAAACTATGGCTACACCTTC. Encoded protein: CASSQENGGTANYGYTF.

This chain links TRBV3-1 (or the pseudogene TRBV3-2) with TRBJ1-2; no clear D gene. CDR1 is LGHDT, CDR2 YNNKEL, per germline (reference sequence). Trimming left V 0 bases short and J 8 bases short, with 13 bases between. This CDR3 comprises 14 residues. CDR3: CASSQEQQVWGYTF. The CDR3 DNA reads TGTGCCAGCAGCCAAGAACAGCAAGTCTGGGGCTACACCTTC.

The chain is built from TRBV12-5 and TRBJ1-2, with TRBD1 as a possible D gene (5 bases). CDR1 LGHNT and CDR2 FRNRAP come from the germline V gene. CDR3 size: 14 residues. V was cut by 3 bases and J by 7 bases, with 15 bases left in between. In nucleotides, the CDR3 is TGTGCTAGTGGTTTCCTACGGGGGGTAGTTGGCTACACCTTC. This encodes CASGFLRGVVGYTF.

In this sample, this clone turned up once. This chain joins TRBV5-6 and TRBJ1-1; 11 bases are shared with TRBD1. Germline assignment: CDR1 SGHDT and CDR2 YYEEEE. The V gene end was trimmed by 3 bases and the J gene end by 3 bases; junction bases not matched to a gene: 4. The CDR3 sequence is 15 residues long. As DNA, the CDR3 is TGTGCCAGCAGCTCACCGGGACAGGGGGACACTGAAGCTTTCTTT. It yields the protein CASSSPGQGDTEAFF.